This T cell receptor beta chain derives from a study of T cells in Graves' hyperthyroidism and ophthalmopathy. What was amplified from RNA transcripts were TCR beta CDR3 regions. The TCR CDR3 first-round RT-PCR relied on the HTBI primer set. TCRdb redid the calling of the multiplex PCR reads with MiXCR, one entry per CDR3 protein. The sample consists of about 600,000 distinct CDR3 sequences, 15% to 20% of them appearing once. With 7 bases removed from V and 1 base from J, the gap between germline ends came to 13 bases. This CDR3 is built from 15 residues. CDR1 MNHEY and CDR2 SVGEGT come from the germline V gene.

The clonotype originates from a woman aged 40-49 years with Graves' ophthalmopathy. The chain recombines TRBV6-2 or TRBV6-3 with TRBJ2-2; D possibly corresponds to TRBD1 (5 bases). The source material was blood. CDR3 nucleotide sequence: TGTGCCAGCATTAGCTTAACAGGGAACACCGGGGAGCTGTTTTTT. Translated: CASISLTGNTGELFF.